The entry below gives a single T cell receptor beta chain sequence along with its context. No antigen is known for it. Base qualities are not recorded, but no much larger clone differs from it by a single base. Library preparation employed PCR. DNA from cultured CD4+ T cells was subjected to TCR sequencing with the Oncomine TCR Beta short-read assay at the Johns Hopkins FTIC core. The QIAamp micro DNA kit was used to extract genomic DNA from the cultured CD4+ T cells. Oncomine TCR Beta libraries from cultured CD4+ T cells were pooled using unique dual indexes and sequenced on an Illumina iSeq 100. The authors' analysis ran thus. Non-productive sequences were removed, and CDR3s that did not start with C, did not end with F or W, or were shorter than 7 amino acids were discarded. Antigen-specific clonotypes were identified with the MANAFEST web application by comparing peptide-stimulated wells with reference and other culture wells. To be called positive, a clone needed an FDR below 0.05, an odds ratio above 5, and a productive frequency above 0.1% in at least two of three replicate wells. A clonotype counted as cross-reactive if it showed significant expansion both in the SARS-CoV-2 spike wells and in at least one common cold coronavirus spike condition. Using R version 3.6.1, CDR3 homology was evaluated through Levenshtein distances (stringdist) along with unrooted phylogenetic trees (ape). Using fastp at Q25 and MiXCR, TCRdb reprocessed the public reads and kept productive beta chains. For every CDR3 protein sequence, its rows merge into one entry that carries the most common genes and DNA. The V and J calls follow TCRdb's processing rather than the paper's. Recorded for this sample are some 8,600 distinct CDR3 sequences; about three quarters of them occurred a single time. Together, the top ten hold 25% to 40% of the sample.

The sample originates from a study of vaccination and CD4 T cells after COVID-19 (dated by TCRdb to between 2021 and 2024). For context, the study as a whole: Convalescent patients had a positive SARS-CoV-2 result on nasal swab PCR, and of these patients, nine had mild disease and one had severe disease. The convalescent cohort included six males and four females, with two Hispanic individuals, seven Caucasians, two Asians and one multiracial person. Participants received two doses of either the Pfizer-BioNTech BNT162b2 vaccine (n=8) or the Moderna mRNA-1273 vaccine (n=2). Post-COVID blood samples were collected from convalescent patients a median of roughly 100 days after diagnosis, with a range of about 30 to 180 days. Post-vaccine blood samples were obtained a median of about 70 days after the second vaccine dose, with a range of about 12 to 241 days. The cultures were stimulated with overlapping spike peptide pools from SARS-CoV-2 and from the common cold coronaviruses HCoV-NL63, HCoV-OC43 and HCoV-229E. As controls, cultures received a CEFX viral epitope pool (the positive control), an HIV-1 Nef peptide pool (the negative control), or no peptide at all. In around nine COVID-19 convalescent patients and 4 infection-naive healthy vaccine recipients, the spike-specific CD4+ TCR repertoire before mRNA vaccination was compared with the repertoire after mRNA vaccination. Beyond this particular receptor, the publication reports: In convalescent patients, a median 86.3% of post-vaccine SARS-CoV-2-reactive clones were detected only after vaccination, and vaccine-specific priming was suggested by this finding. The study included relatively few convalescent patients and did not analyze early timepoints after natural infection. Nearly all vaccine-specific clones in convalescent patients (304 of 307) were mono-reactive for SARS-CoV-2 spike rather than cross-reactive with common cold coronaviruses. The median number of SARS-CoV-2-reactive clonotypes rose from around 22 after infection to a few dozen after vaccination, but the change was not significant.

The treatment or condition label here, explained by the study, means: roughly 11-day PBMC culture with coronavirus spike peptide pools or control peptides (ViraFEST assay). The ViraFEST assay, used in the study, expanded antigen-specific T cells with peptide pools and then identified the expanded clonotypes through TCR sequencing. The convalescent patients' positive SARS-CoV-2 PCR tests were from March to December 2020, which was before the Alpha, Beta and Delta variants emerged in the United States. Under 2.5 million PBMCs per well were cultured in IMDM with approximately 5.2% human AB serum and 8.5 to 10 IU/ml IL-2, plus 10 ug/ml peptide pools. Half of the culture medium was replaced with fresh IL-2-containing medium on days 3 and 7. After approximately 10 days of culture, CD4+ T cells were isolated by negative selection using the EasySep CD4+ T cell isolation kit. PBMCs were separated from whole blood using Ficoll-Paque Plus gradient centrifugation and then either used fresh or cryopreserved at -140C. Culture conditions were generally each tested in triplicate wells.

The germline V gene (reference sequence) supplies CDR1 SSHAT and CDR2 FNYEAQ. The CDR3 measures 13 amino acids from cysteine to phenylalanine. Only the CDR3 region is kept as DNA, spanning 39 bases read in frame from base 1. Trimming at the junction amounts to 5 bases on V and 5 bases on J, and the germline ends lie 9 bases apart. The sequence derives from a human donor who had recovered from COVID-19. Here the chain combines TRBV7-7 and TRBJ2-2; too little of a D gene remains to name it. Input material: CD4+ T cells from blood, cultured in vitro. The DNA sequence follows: TGTGCCAGCAGCACGGACCTTACCGGGGAGCTGTTTTTT. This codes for CASSTDLTGELFF.